Sequencing of this T cell receptor (beta chain) was carried out in a study of blood T cell repertoires in COVID-19. Produced via immunoSEQ multiplex PCR; TCRdb's table is partial and in-frame only. The profile shows around 30,000 clones, over 70% of them singletons. About this clone: The same CDR3 can be traced to other DNA sequences in this sample.

The CDR3 has 15 residues. V lost 2 bases, J lost 2 bases, and 12 bases lay in between. Looked up from germline, CDR1 is SEHNR and CDR2 is FQNEAQ (reference sequence). The material sequenced was peripheral blood. This receptor was obtained from an older woman with active or convalescent COVID-19. V usage is TRBV7-9 and J usage is TRBJ1-1, with a possible D match to TRBD1 (5 bases). Written as DNA, the CDR3 is TGTGCCAGCAGCTTAAAAGGGGTGGGAAACACTGAAGCTTTCTTT. It encodes CASSLKGVGNTEAFF.